One and the same sample provided the 8 T cell receptor beta chains below, sequenced in a study of T cell repertoires in aging, cancer and after chemotherapy. Multiplex touch-down PCR with TRB-A/B primers amplified rearranged V-D-J TRB sequences. Using its own MiXCR run on the multiplex PCR reads, TCRdb lists one record per CDR3 protein. Of roughly 4,000 distinct CDR3 sequences listed, approximately 40% are singletons. Amplification of TCR beta used genomic DNA extracted from peripheral blood. The sample was blood. The receptor source for this set is a human donor with a blood cancer.

By share of the sample, this clonotype is large. The rearrangement links TRBV29-1 to TRBJ2-1, with D possibly being TRBD1 or TRBD2 (6 bases each). Between the trimmed V and J ends, which lost 0 bases and 7 bases, there was a span of 16 bases. Per germline, CDR1 SQVTM and CDR2 ANQGSEA. This CDR3 has 15 amino acids. The CDR3 here is CSVEDSTRGVNEQFF. CDR3 DNA sequence: TGCAGCGTTGAAGATAGTACTAGGGGGGTTAATGAGCAGTTCTTC.

The rearrangement joins TRBV24-1 to TRBJ2-5, with 9 bases matching TRBD1. Trimming at V came to 5 bases and at J to 5 bases, leaving 11 bases not matched to a gene. The CDR3 sequence is 16 residues long. The germline CDR1 and CDR2 sequences are KGHDR and SFDVKD. The CDR3 DNA reads as TGTGCCACCAGTGGGGTGGACAGGGGTCTTGTGGAGACCCAGTACTTC. Amino acid sequence: CATSGVDRGLVETQYF.

CDR3 region: CASSWTSGKGFETQYF. CDR3 DNA sequence: TGTGCCAGCAGTTGGACTAGCGGCAAGGGTTTCGAGACCCAGTACTTC. The V gene is TRBV28, the J gene TRBJ2-5; 10 bases map to TRBD2. Trimming at V came to 4 bases and at J to 5 bases, leaving 10 bases not matched to a gene. CDR1 is MDHEN, CDR2 SYDVKM, per germline. The CDR3 has 16 amino acids.

The genes are TRBV6-2 or TRBV6-3 and TRBJ2-3, with TRBD2 matching over 7 bases. J was trimmed by 3 bases and V by 0 bases; bases with no gene match: 12. The CDR3 has 18 amino acids. Germline CDR1 reads MNHEY; CDR2 reads SVGEGT. In DNA, the CDR3 is TGTGCCAGCAGTTACTCGACTTTGCGGGAGTGGGTAACAGATACGCAGTATTTT. It encodes CASSYSTLREWVTDTQYF.

The chain recombines TRBV5-1 with TRBJ2-5; 8 bases are a match to TRBD1. The ends lost 5 bases at V and 5 bases at J; junction bases unmatched: 8. The V gene's germline CDR1 is SGHRS and CDR2 YFSETQ. The CDR3 consists of 14 residues. CDR3 nucleotide sequence: TGCGCCAGCAGAACCCAGGGGGCTACGGAGACCCAGTACTTC. Protein product: CASRTQGATETQYF.

This clonotype was seen only a few times. The chain links TRBV18 to TRBJ2-7; no definite D call. The CDR3 loop spans 14 amino acids. V lost 2 bases and J 2 bases, leaving 10 bases between the germline ends. Germline V lookup: CDR1 KGHSH, CDR2 LQKENI. The CDR3 DNA sequence: TGTGCCAGCTCACCAGAGGTCAGAACCTACGAGCAGTACTTC. It encodes CASSPEVRTYEQYF.

CDR3 region: CASSLTGTGHQETQYF. DNA for the CDR3: TGTGCCAGCAGCTTGACCGGGACAGGGCACCAAGAGACCCAGTACTTC. The rearrangement uses TRBV7-9 and TRBJ2-5, with TRBD1 matching over 9 bases. This CDR3 region has 16 residues. The junction had 5 bases not matched to a gene; V was cut back by 3 bases and J by 0 bases. Per the germline V gene, CDR1 is SEHNR and CDR2 is FQNEAQ (reference sequence). Filled out from reference TRBV7-9 and TRBJ2-5, the complete variable domain reads DTGVSQNPRHKITKRGQNVTFRCDPISEHNRLYWYRQTLGQGPEFLTYFQNEAQLEKSRLLSDRFSAERPKGSFSTLEIQRTEQGDSAMYLCASSLTGTGHQETQYFGPGTRLLVL.

The V gene is TRBV13, the J gene TRBJ1-5, with D perhaps TRBD1 (6 bases). Deletions cut 3 bases from V and 1 base from J, with 7 bases between. CDR3 size: 14 residues. Germline V gene data show CDR1 as PRHDT and CDR2 as FYEKMQ (reference sequence). CDR3 nucleotides: TGTGCCAGCAGCTTGGGGGCAAGCAATCAGCCCCAGCATTTT. Translating gives CASSLGASNQPQHF.